Listed below are T cell receptor beta chains from one sample, sequenced in a study of OX40 agonist ivuxolimab in advanced cancers. Here immunoSEQ multiplex PCR was the method, and the copy in TCRdb shows in-frame clones only, minus some. The sample has roughly 110,000 clones, about nine tenths seen once. Sequencing used CD4+ or CD8+ T cells sorted from blood, obtained in a trial of the OX40 agonist ivuxolimab. The source is an adult with an advanced solid tumor such as melanoma, head and neck, liver or kidney cancer. CDR3s include the opening cysteine and the closing phenylalanine or tryptophan. A D gene is named only where the DNA matches it firmly. Only part of the rows carry a size: once, few, many, or a class if the clone is expanded.

d_call	j_call	cdr3_length	v_call	clone_size	cdr3_nt	cdr3_aa
-	TRBJ1-2	15	TRBV4-2	-	TGTGCCAGCAGCCACCGACAGGATCTCTCCGGAGGCTACACCTTC	CASSHRQDLSGGYTF
-	TRBJ1-5	14	TRBV6-5	once	TGTGCCAGCAGGGGAGGGTTTGGCAATCAGCCCCAGCATTTT	CASRGGFGNQPQHF
TRBD1	TRBJ1-2	15	TRBV30	-	TGTGCCTGGAGGCTAAAACAGGGGACTCCCTATGGCTACACCTTC	CAWRLKQGTPYGYTF
-	TRBJ1-1	15	TRBV27	once	TGTGCCAGCAGTCTTATTGGGGGCGGGAGCACTGAAGCTTTCTTT	CASSLIGGGSTEAFF
-	TRBJ1-1	15	TRBV2	once	TGTGCCAGCAGTGAAAATGGGCAGATGAACACTGAAGCTTTCTTT	CASSENGQMNTEAFF
-	TRBJ1-5	14	TRBV7-8	-	TGTGCCAGCAGCTTAGGTAATAGCAATCAGCCCCAGCATTTT	CASSLGNSNQPQHF
TRBD1	TRBJ1-2	14	TRBV19	once	TGTGCCAGTATTTCGGACAGGGGACGCTATGGCTACACCTTC	CASISDRGRYGYTF
TRBD1	TRBJ1-2	15	TRBV5-4	once	TGTGCCAGCAGCTTGGTTAGAGGGGGCAGTTATGGCTACACCTTC	CASSLVRGGSYGYTF
-	TRBJ2-1	17	TRBV18	-	TGTGCCAGCTCACCACTCGGGGGCCCCAGCTCCTACAATGAGCAGTTCTTC	CASSPLGGPSSYNEQFF
-	TRBJ1-1	14	TRBV2	-	TGTGCCAGCAGTGAGGAGGCCCTGAACACTGAAGCTTTCTTT	CASSEEALNTEAFF
TRBD1	TRBJ1-2	13	TRBV7-2	-	TGTGCCAGCAGCTTCGACAGGGGGACTGGCTACACCTTC	CASSFDRGTGYTF
-	TRBJ1-2	12	TRBV11-2	-	TGTGCCAGTCGGACAGATAGCTATGGCTACACCTTC	CASRTDSYGYTF
-	TRBJ2-7	11	TRBV6-5	-	TGTGCCAGCAGTTACCCGGGTCCTCAGTACTTC	CASSYPGPQYF
TRBD1	TRBJ1-2	13	TRBV29-1	-	TGCAGCGTTAGACAGGGACGAATAGAAGGCTACACCTTC	CSVRQGRIEGYTF
-	TRBJ1-4	16	TRBV15	-	TGTGCCACCAGCATTGGGCGAATGGGTGCTAATGAAAAACTGTTTTTT	CATSIGRMGANEKLFF
TRBD2	TRBJ2-7	15	TRBV7-2	-	TGTGCCAGCAGCTTAGCGCAATCGGGAGGCCACGAGCAGTACTTC	CASSLAQSGGHEQYF
-	TRBJ2-1	13	TRBV7-2	-	TGTGCCAGCAGCTTCAGGGTTCGGGATGAGCAGTTCTTC	CASSFRVRDEQFF
TRBD2	TRBJ2-1	16	TRBV28	once	TGTGCCAGCAGTTTTCAGGGGCGGGGGGGCCGCAATGAGCAGTTCTTC	CASSFQGRGGRNEQFF
TRBD2	TRBJ2-5	16	TRBV7-8	once	TGTGCCAGCAGCTCCACTAGCGGGGGGAGTAGGGAGACCCAGTACTTC	CASSSTSGGSRETQYF
-	TRBJ2-3	14	TRBV9	once	TGTGCCAGCAGCACCCGGACTAGCACAGATACGCAGTATTTT	CASSTRTSTDTQYF
TRBD1	TRBJ2-2	14	TRBV28	-	TGTGCCACTACAGGGGGCCCCAACACCGGGGAGCTGTTTTTT	CATTGGPNTGELFF
-	TRBJ2-3	16	TRBV11-2	-	TGTGCCAGCAGCTTAGGGTGGGGCAGGGGGGCTGATACGCAGTATTTT	CASSLGWGRGADTQYF
TRBD1	TRBJ2-7	16	TRBV5-1	few	TGCGCCAGCAGCTTGAAAGAGGACAGGGCTTACTACGAGCAGTACTTC	CASSLKEDRAYYEQYF
TRBD1	TRBJ2-2	15	TRBV28	-	TGTGCCAGCGTTACGGGACAGGGGAACACCGGGGAGCTGTTTTTT	CASVTGQGNTGELFF
TRBD1	TRBJ2-7	15	TRBV7-2	-	TGTGCCAGCAGCAAAACGGCTGGACAGGCCTACGAGCAGTACTTC	CASSKTAGQAYEQYF
-	TRBJ2-7	12	TRBV28	once	TGTGCCAGCAGTTTACAGGTTCACGAGCAGTACTTC	CASSLQVHEQYF
TRBD1	TRBJ2-1	14	TRBV6-6	-	TGTGCCATTATGGGACAGGGGGTAACAATGAGGCAGTTCTTC	CAIMGQGVTMRQFF